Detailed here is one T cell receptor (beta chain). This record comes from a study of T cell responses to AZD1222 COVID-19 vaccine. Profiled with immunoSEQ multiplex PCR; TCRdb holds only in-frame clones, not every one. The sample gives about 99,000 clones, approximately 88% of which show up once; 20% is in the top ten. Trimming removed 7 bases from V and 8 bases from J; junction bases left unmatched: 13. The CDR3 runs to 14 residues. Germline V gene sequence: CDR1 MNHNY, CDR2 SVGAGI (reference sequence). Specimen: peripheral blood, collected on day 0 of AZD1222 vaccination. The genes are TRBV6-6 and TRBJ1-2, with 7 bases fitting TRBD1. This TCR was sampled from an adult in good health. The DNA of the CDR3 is TGTGCCAGCATGGGACAGCCTAAGCCTTGGGGCTACACCTTC. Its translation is CASMGQPKPWGYTF.